A selection of T cell receptor beta chains follows, all from one sample in a study of T cells after posttransplantation cyclophosphamide. Clones were read by immunoSEQ multiplex PCR, and TCRdb kept only the in-frame ones, dropping some. The repertoire shows under 25,000 clones, none seen only once; the top ten take 1.8%. The sample consisted of PBMCs, taken after allogeneic stem cell transplant with posttransplant cyclophosphamide. These receptor sequences come from a male patient in his late teens or twenties who received an allogeneic stem cell transplant from a related donor, was CMV-positive, and had no GVHD. A subset of T cells may come from the graft donor. The CDR3 runs from the conserved cysteine through the conserved F or W. D genes are given only for firm matches. Size tells how often a clone was seen (once, few, many) or the class of an expanded clone, and some rows leave it out.

>TRBD1|TRBJ1-1|TRBV18|many
CASSLGDRGDLVAFF
TGTGCCAGCTCACTCGGGGACAGGGGGGATTTGGTTGCTTTCTTT
>TRBD1|TRBJ2-7|TRBV6-5|many
CASSYSGQVYEQYF
TGTGCCAGCAGTTACTCCGGACAGGTCTACGAGCAGTACTTC
>TRBD1|TRBJ2-7|TRBV28|few
CASSFPGQGACEQYF
TGTGCCAGCAGTTTCCCCGGACAGGGGGCCTGCGAGCAGTACTTC
>-|TRBJ2-4|TRBV27|few
CASSLAAGAKPNIQYF
TGTGCCAGCAGTTTAGCGGCAGGGGCCAAACCAAACATTCAGTACTTC
>TRBD1|TRBJ1-5|TRBV28|-
CASSFRGTGFGNQPQHF
TGTGCCAGCAGTTTCAGGGGGACAGGGTTCGGCAATCAGCCCCAGCATTTT
>TRBD1|TRBJ1-5|TRBV6-6|many
CASSQRTGISNQPQHF
TGTGCCAGCAGTCAACGGACAGGGATAAGCAATCAGCCCCAGCATTTT
>TRBD2|TRBJ2-1|TRBV9|many
CASSVGTSYNEQFF
TGTGCCAGCAGCGTAGGGACTAGCTACAATGAGCAGTTCTTC
>-|TRBJ1-2|TRBV10-1|many
CASSFDRVFGYTF
TGCGCCAGCAGTTTCGACCGGGTCTTCGGCTACACCTTC
>TRBD2|TRBJ2-7|TRBV5-5|many
CASSRSGTSLNEQYF
TGTGCCAGCAGCAGGTCCGGGACTAGCTTAAACGAGCAGTACTTC
>-|TRBJ2-2|TRBV7-3|many
CASSLLANTGELFF
TGTGCCAGCAGCTTGTTAGCGAACACCGGGGAGCTGTTTTTT
>-|TRBJ2-7|TRBV28|few
CASSHQGGGFTYEQYF
TGTGCCAGCAGCCATCAGGGAGGGGGGTTTACCTACGAGCAGTACTTC
>TRBD1|TRBJ2-3|TRBV6-5|many
CASSYRGLGTDTQYF
TGTGCCAGCAGTTACAGGGGGCTTGGCACAGATACGCAGTATTTT
>-|TRBJ1-2|TRBV5-6|many
CASSLDGRGYTF
TGTGCCAGCAGCTTGGACGGGAGGGGCTACACCTTC
>-|TRBJ2-7|TRBV7-6|many
CASSRERDSWGDEQYF
TGTGCCAGCAGCCGGGAAAGGGACTCCTGGGGGGACGAGCAGTACTTC
>TRBD2|TRBJ2-3|TRBV6-1|many
CASFFSGGLPDTQYF
TGTGCCAGCTTTTTTAGCGGGGGGTTGCCAGATACGCAGTATTTT
>-|TRBJ2-7|TRBV7-2|few
CASSLESGYYEQYF
TGTGCCAGCAGCTTAGAGAGCGGGTACTACGAGCAGTACTTC
>-|TRBJ2-2|TRBV5-1|many
CASSLATGGELFF
TGCGCCAGCAGCTTGGCGACAGGCGGGGAGCTGTTTTTT
>-|TRBJ2-7|TRBV19|few
CASSMRRDYEQYF
TGTGCCAGTAGTATGAGGAGGGACTACGAGCAGTACTTC
>-|TRBJ2-7|TRBV4-1|many
CASSQDVGTGEQYF
TGCGCCAGCAGCCAAGACGTTGGCACGGGGGAGCAGTACTTC
>-|TRBJ2-3|TRBV4-1|many
CASSQEDGLYTQYF
TGCGCCAGCAGCCAAGAAGATGGGCTTTATACGCAGTATTTT
>TRBD2|TRBJ2-7|TRBV19|many
CASSMLGGRGQYF
TGTGCCAGTAGTATGTTGGGAGGGCGCGGGCAGTACTTC
>-|TRBJ2-7|TRBV5-1|many
CASSLTQQGMHEQYF
TGCGCCAGCAGCTTGACCCAACAGGGCATGCACGAGCAGTACTTC
>-|TRBJ1-4|TRBV4-3|many
CASSQASGVVNEKLFF
TGCGCCAGCAGCCAAGCATCCGGTGTAGTAAATGAAAAACTGTTTTTT
>-|TRBJ1-2|TRBV9|many
CASSVGGQKLGYGYTF
TGTGCCAGCAGCGTAGGTGGACAGAAGCTGGGCTATGGCTACACCTTC
>TRBD1|TRBJ1-2|TRBV19|many
CATTDRVEGYTF
TGTGCCACCACGGACAGGGTGGAGGGCTACACCTTC
>-|TRBJ1-2|TRBV5-4|many
CASRDGGMYGYTF
TGTGCCAGCAGGGATGGCGGAATGTACGGCTACACCTTC
>-|TRBJ2-7|TRBV27|many
CASSPQGYSYEQYF
TGTGCCAGCAGCCCACAGGGCTACTCCTACGAGCAGTACTTC
>-|TRBJ1-1|TRBV7-6|many
CASSLADLQLNTEAFF
TGTGCCAGCAGCTTAGCGGATTTACAGCTGAACACTGAAGCTTTCTTT
>TRBD2|TRBJ2-3|TRBV4-3|many
CASSQDGGLAAQYF
TGCGCCAGCAGCCAAGATGGAGGACTAGCGGCACAGTATTTT
>-|TRBJ2-2|TRBV7-9|many
CASSPTGGELFF
TGTGCCAGCAGCCCGACGGGCGGGGAGCTGTTTTTT
>-|TRBJ2-4|TRBV11-3|many
CASSPRHSLANIQYF
TGTGCCAGCAGCCCGAGACACTCCTTGGCAAACATTCAGTACTTC
>-|TRBJ2-7|TRBV2|many
CASSEAQFQPSYEQYF
TGTGCCAGCAGTGAAGCCCAGTTCCAACCCTCCTACGAGCAGTACTTC
>-|TRBJ1-2|TRBV10-2|many
CASSESGGQALGKNYGYTF
TGCGCCAGCAGTGAGTCGGGAGGACAAGCTTTGGGAAAGAACTATGGCTACACCTTC
>-|TRBJ2-2|TRBV6-5|many
CASRTYREGTGELFF
TGTGCCAGCCGGACGTACAGGGAGGGCACCGGGGAGCTGTTTTTT
>TRBD2|TRBJ2-5|TRBV2|many
CASSEILAGTQETQYF
TGTGCCAGCAGTGAAATCCTAGCGGGGACCCAAGAGACCCAGTACTTC
>-|TRBJ1-3|TRBV19|many
CASSGTDLVVNTIYF
TGTGCCAGCAGCGGGACGGATCTGGTCGTAAACACCATATATTTT
>-|TRBJ2-7|TRBV29-1|many
CSVEVGAYEQYF
TGCAGCGTTGAGGTCGGGGCCTACGAGCAGTACTTC
>-|TRBJ2-7|TRBV6-1|few
CASSPQVPYEQYF
TGTGCCAGCAGCCCCCAGGTACCCTACGAGCAGTACTTC
>-|TRBJ2-5|TRBV19|many
CASARGARETQYF
TGTGCCAGCGCCCGGGGGGCTCGGGAGACCCAGTACTTC
>TRBD2|TRBJ2-5|TRBV4-1|many
CASSQDMGLAGHETQYF
TGCGCCAGCAGCCAAGATATGGGACTAGCGGGGCATGAGACCCAGTACTTC
>TRBD2|TRBJ2-1|TRBV19|many
CASSPNPIAGGREQFF
TGTGCCAGTAGTCCCAACCCTATAGCGGGAGGGCGTGAGCAGTTCTTC
>-|TRBJ2-3|TRBV7-2|many
CASSLGLGVADTQYF
TGTGCCAGCAGCTTAGGTTTAGGGGTGGCAGATACGCAGTATTTT
>TRBD2|TRBJ2-5|TRBV7-6|-
CASKKAGAWETQYF
TGTGCCAGCAAGAAAGCGGGAGCTTGGGAGACCCAGTACTTC
>TRBD1|TRBJ1-2|TRBV30|many
CAWSATGGIDGYTF
TGTGCCTGGAGTGCGACAGGGGGCATAGATGGCTACACCTTC
>-|TRBJ1-3|TRBV10-3|many
CAISGLYSGNTIYF
TGTGCCATCAGCGGACTCTACTCTGGAAACACCATATATTTT
>TRBD1|TRBJ1-4|TRBV4-1|many
CASSQGQDTTNEKLFF
TGCGCCAGCAGCCAGGGACAGGACACAACTAATGAAAAACTGTTTTTT
>-|TRBJ2-2|TRBV7-3|many
CASSLQAHTGELFF
TGTGCCAGCAGCTTACAGGCTCACACCGGGGAGCTGTTTTTT
>TRBD1|TRBJ1-5|TRBV28|many
CASRVTGEPQHF
TGTGCCAGCAGGGTTACAGGGGAGCCCCAGCATTTT
>TRBD2|TRBJ2-3|TRBV14|many
CASSRTSGGPPNTDTQYF
TGTGCCAGCAGTCGGACTAGCGGGGGCCCCCCGAACACAGATACGCAGTATTTT